Listed below are T cell receptor beta chains from one sample, sequenced in a study of tumor-infiltrating lymphocytes in primary liver carcinoma. TCRdb analysed the multiplex PCR reads with MiXCR anew, one entry per CDR3 protein. This table holds roughly 86,000 distinct CDR3 sequences, 65% to 70% found once. The sample comprised tumor-adjacent normal liver tissue. All receptors derive from a man aged 35 to 55 with primary liver carcinoma and hepatitis B virus infection. CDR3s include the opening cysteine and the closing phenylalanine or tryptophan. A D gene is named only where the DNA matches it firmly. Some rows have no size entry. The others give once, few or many, or a class for an expanded clone.

abundance,v_gene,d_gene,j_gene,CDR3aa,CDR3nt
many,TRBV12-3/TRBV12-4,NA,TRBJ2-7,CASTPDGIYEQYF,TGTGCCAGCACCCCGGACGGTATCTACGAGCAGTACTTC
many,TRBV6-2/TRBV6-3,NA,TRBJ2-1,CASSYGGVSEQFF,TGTGCCAGCAGTTACGGTGGGGTCAGTGAGCAGTTCTTC
NA,TRBV11-2,NA,TRBJ1-2,CASSLGGPHYGYTF,TGTGCCAGCAGCTTAGGAGGACCCCACTATGGTTACACCTTC
NA,TRBV11-1,NA,TRBJ2-7,CASSLEATASYEQYF,TGTGCCAGCAGCTTGGAGGCGACTGCGTCCTACGAGCAGTACTTC
few,TRBV5-1,TRBD2,TRBJ2-5,CASSLSGGKETQYF,TGCGCCAGCAGCTTGTCGGGGGGAAAGGAGACCCAGTACTTC
few,TRBV6-1,NA,TRBJ1-5,CATLSQRGSNLPQHF,TGTGCCACCCTCTCTCAGAGAGGCAGCAATCTGCCCCAGCATTTT
NA,TRBV11-2,NA,TRBJ2-2,CASSLDPMGELTGELFF,TGTGCCAGCAGCTTAGATCCTATGGGAGAGCTCACCGGGGAGCTGTTTTTT
NA,TRBV14,TRBD1,TRBJ1-4,CASSLGQGYEKLLF,TGTGCCAGCAGCCTTGGACAGGGGTATGAAAAACTGCTTTTT
many,TRBV5-6,TRBD1,TRBJ1-1,CASSNTGTGDTEAFF,TGTGCCAGCAGTAATACCGGGACAGGGGACACTGAAGCTTTCTTT
many,TRBV29-1,NA,TRBJ2-1,CSVEEDSNEQFF,TGCAGCGTTGAAGAAGACAGCAATGAGCAGTTCTTC
NA,TRBV29-1,NA,TRBJ2-1,CSVDGYIKQFF,TGCAGCGTGGACGGCTACATTAAGCAGTTCTTC
NA,TRBV11-2,NA,TRBJ2-7,CANSLGPRSVAEQYF,TGTGCCAACAGCTTAGGTCCTCGTAGCGTCGCCGAGCAGTACTTC
once,TRBV4-1,TRBD1,TRBJ1-2,CACSQAGQGEYDYTF,TGCGCCTGCAGCCAAGCGGGACAGGGGGAGTATGACTACACCTTC